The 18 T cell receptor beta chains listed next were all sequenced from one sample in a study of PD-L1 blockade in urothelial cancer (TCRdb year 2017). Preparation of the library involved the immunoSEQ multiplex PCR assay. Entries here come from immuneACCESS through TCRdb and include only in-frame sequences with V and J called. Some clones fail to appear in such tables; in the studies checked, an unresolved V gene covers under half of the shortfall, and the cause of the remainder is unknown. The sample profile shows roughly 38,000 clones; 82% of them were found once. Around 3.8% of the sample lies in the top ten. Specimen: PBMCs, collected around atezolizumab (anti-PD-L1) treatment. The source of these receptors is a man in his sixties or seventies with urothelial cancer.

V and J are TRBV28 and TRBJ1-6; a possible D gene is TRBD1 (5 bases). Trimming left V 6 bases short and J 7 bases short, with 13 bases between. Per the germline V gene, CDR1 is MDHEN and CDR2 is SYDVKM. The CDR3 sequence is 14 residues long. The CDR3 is CASRVAGLNSPLHF. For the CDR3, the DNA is TGTGCCAGCAGGGTTGCAGGGCTGAATTCACCCCTCCACTTT.

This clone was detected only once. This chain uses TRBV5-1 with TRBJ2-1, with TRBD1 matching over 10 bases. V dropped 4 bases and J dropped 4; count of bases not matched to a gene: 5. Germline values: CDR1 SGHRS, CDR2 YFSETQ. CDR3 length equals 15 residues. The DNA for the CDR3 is TGCGCCAGCAGCCCCCGGACAGGGGGTTACAATGAGCAGTTCTTC. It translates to CASSPRTGGYNEQFF.

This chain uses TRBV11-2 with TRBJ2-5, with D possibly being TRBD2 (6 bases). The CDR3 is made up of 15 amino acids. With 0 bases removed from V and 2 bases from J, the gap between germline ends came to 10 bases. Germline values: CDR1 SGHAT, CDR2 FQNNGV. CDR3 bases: TGTGCCAGCAGCTTAGACGGACGGGGGCAAGAGACCCAGTACTTC. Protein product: CASSLDGRGQETQYF.

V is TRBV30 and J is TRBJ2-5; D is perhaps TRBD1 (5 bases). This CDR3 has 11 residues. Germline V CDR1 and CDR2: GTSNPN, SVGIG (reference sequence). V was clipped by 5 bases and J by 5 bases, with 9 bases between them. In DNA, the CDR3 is TGTGCCTGGGGGGCCCGGGAGACCCAGTACTTC. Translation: CAWGARETQYF.

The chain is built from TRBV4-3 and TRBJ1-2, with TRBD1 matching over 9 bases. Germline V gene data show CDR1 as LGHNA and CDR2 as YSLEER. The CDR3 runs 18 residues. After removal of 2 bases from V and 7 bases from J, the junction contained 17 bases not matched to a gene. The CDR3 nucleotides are TGCGCCAGCAGCCAAAGTCCCCCGGGCGGGACAGGGAGAGGTGGCTACACCTTC. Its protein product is CASSQSPPGGTGRGGYTF.

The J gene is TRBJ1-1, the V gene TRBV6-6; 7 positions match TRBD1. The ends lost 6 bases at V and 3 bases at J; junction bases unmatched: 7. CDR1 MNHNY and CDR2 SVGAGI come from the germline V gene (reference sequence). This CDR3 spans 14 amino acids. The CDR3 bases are TGTGCCAGCAGCCAAACAGGGGCAGACACTGAAGCTTTCTTT. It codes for CASSQTGADTEAFF.

The CDR3 loop reads CASSEEGRPSAYGYTF. The CDR3 nucleotides are TGTGCCAGCAGTGAAGAAGGTAGGCCGAGCGCCTATGGCTACACCTTC. The V gene is TRBV6-1, the J gene TRBJ1-2, with D unresolved. Between the trimmed V and J ends, which lost 1 base and 4 bases, there was a span of 16 bases. The germline V gene encodes CDR1 MNHNS and CDR2 SASEGT. The CDR3 spans 16 residues.

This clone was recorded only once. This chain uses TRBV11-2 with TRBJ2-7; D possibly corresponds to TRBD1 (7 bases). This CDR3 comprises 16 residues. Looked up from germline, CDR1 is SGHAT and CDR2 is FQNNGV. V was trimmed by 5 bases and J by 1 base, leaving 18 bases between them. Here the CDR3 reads CASSLAGGQFSYEQYF. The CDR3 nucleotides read TGTGCCAGCAGCCTAGCAGGGGGGCAATTTTCCTACGAGCAGTACTTC.

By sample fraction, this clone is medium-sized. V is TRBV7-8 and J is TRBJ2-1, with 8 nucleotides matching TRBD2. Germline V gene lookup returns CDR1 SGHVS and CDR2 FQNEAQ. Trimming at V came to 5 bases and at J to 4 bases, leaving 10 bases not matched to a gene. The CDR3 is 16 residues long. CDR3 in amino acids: CASSQLSGRPYNEQFF. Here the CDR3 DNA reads TGTGCCAGCAGCCAGCTGAGCGGGAGACCATACAATGAGCAGTTCTTC.

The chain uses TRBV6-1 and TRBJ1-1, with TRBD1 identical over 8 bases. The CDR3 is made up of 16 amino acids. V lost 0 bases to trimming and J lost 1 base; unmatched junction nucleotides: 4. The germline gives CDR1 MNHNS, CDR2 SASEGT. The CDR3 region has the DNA TGTGCCAGCAGTGAAGCGGGACAGGTGGGGAACACTGAAGCTTTCTTT. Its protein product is CASSEAGQVGNTEAFF.

DNA of the CDR3: TGTGCCAGCAGTGTCGACGGGTGGACTGAAGCTTTCTTT. The encoded protein is CASSVDGWTEAFF. This chain joins TRBV25-1 and TRBJ1-1; D is unclear. The CDR3 is 13 amino acids. Germline lookup yields CDR1 MGHDK and CDR2 SYGVNS. V was cut by 4 bases and J by 5 bases, with 11 bases left in between. Using reference TRBV25-1 and TRBJ1-1 for the parts outside the CDR3, the full variable domain is EADIYQTPRYLVIGTGKKITLECSQTMGHDKMYWYQQDPGMELHLIHYSYGVNSTEKGDLSSESTVSRIRTEHFPLTLESARPSHTSQYLCASSVDGWTEAFFGQGTRLTVV.

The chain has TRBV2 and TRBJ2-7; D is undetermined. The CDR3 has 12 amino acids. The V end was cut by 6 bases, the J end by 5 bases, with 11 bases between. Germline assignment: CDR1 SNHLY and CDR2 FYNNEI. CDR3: CASSATRDEQYF. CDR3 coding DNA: TGTGCCAGCAGCGCCACTCGGGACGAGCAGTACTTC.

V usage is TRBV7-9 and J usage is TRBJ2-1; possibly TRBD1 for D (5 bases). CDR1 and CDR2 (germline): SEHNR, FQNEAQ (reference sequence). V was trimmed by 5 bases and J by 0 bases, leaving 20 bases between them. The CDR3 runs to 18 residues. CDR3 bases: TGTGCCAGCAGCCCCAGAGACCCAGCTGGGGCCTCCTACAATGAGCAGTTCTTC. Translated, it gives CASSPRDPAGASYNEQFF.

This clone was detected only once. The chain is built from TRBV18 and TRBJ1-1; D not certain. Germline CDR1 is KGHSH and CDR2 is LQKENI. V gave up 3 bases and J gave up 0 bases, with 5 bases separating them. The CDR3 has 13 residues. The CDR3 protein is CASSPLVNTEAFF. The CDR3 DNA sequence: TGTGCCAGCTCACCTTTAGTGAACACTGAAGCTTTCTTT.

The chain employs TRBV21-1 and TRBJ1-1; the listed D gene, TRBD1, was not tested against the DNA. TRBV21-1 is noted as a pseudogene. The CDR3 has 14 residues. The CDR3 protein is CASSPPGTNTEAFF. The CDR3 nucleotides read TGTGCCAGCAGCCCACCAGGCACAAACACTGAAGCTTTCTTT.

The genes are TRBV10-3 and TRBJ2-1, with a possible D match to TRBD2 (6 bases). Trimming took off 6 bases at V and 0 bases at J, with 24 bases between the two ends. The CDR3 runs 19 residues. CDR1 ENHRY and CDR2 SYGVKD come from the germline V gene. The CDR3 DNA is TGTGCCATCAGGGGAACTAGCCCTTCAAAACCCAGCTCCTACAATGAGCAGTTCTTC. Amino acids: CAIRGTSPSKPSSYNEQFF.

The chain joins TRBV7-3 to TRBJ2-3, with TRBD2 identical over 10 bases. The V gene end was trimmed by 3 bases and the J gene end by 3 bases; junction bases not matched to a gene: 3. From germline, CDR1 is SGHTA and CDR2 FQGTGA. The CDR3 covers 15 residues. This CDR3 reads CASSFSGGTTDTQYF. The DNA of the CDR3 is TGTGCCAGCAGCTTTAGCGGGGGGACGACAGATACGCAGTATTTT.

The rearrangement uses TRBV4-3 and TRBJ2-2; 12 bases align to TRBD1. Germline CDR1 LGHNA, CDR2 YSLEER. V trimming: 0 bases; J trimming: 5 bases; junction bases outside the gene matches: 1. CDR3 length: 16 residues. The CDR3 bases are TGCGCCAGCAGCCAAGAGGGACAGGGGGCTACCGGGGAGCTGTTTTTT. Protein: CASSQEGQGATGELFF.